Presented here are 29 T cell receptor beta chains from one specimen sequenced in a study of blood T cell repertoires in COVID-19. Clones were sequenced by immunoSEQ multiplex PCR, and TCRdb holds only the in-frame ones, with some missing. The table lists 85,000 to 100,000 clones, around nine tenths of them singletons. Sample: peripheral blood. The source is a man in his 60s with acute or convalescent COVID-19.

CDR3 nucleotide sequence: TGCAGCGTGAGGGGACACCAGAACACTGAAGCTTTCTTT. Translation gives CSVRGHQNTEAFF. This rearrangement joins TRBV29-1 to TRBJ1-1, with D maybe TRBD1 (6 bases). Trimming took off 6 bases at V and 1 base at J, with 12 bases between the two ends. CDR1 SQVTM and CDR2 ANQGSEA come from the germline V gene. The CDR3 length is 13 residues.

This chain uses TRBV7-9 with TRBJ1-4, with TRBD1 matching over 10 bases. The CDR3 contains 15 residues. The J segment lost 2 bases and the V segment lost 3 bases, leaving 0 bases of the junction unmatched. Germline V CDR1 and CDR2: SEHNR, FQNEAQ (reference sequence). Written as DNA, the CDR3 is TGTGCCAGCAGCTTGGGACAGGGGACTAATGAAAAACTGTTTTTT. Translation: CASSLGQGTNEKLFF.

This clone has more than one count but fewer than ten. The chain has TRBV4-1 and TRBJ1-5; maybe TRBD1 (6 bases). Trimming took off 8 bases at V and 1 base at J, with 15 bases between the two ends. CDR3 length: 15 amino acids. The germline V gene has CDR1 MGHRA and CDR2 YSYEKL. The DNA for the CDR3 is TGCGCCAGCGGGCCGGCAGGGGCAAGCAATCAGCCCCAGCATTTT. Its translation: CASGPAGASNQPQHF.

The V gene is TRBV7-9, the J gene TRBJ1-1, with D perhaps matching TRBD1 (5 bases). Deletions cut 1 base from V and 4 bases from J, with 10 bases between. Germline values: CDR1 SEHNR, CDR2 FQNEAQ (reference sequence). The CDR3 has 14 residues. This chain's CDR3 is CASSLEGRGTEAFF. The DNA of the CDR3 is TGTGCCAGCAGCTTAGAGGGAAGGGGCACTGAAGCTTTCTTT. Combining the CDR3 with reference TRBV7-9 and TRBJ1-1 gives the whole variable domain DTGVSQNPRHKITKRGQNVTFRCDPISEHNRLYWYRQTLGQGPEFLTYFQNEAQLEKSRLLSDRFSAERPKGSFSTLEIQRTEQGDSAMYLCASSLEGRGTEAFFGQGTRLTVV.

In this sample, this clone turned up once. The chain employs TRBV28 and TRBJ1-3; no definite D call. Germline V gene lookup returns CDR1 MDHEN and CDR2 SYDVKM. Trimming left V 6 bases short and J 8 bases short, with 5 bases between. This CDR3 spans 10 amino acids. CDR3 amino acids: CASSRDTIYF. The DNA of the CDR3 is TGTGCCAGCAGCCGGGACACCATATATTTT. The variable domain in full, completed from reference TRBV28 and TRBJ1-3, reads DVKVTQSSRYLVKRTGEKVFLECVQDMDHENMFWYRQDPGLGLRLIYFSYDVKMKEKGDIPEGYSVSREKKERFSLILESASTNQTSMYLCASSRDTIYFGEGSWLTVV.

This chain links TRBV30 with TRBJ1-2; 9 positions match TRBD1. The germline V gene encodes CDR1 GTSNPN and CDR2 SVGIG (reference sequence). This CDR3 is 17 amino acids long. Trimming at V came to 4 bases and at J to 1 base, leaving 13 bases not matched to a gene. The CDR3 nucleotides read TGTGCCTGGATCAGACGGACAGGGGCTGGAGATAACTATGGCTACACCTTC. This codes for CAWIRRTGAGDNYGYTF.

The chain couples TRBV6-4 to TRBJ1-5, with D perhaps TRBD1 (5 bases). CDR1 and CDR2 from the germline V gene are MRHNA and SNTAGT. Trimming took off 7 bases at V and 1 base at J, with 8 bases between the two ends. The CDR3 length is 13 residues. Written as DNA, the CDR3 is TGTGCCAGCAACAGACAGAGCAATCAGCCCCAGCATTTT. Translated: CASNRQSNQPQHF.

V and J are TRBV3-1 (or the pseudogene TRBV3-2) and TRBJ2-3, with TRBD2 matching 14 bases. V was clipped by 4 bases and J by 5 bases; unmatched bases: 2. The CDR3 is 15 residues long. CDR1 is LGHDT, CDR2 YNNKEL, per germline (reference sequence). The CDR3 is CASSPGLAGGDTQYF. In DNA form, the CDR3 reads TGTGCCAGCAGCCCCGGACTAGCGGGGGGAGATACGCAGTATTTT.

The rearrangement links TRBV6-4 to TRBJ2-1; 13 nucleotides match TRBD2. The V and J ends lost 5 bases and 5 bases, in that order; junction bases with no gene match: 3. The germline V gene encodes CDR1 MRHNA and CDR2 SNTAGT. The CDR3 length is 15 residues. CDR3 bases: TGTGCCAGCAGTCCACTAGCGGGGGGGGACAATGAGCAGTTCTTC. It codes for CASSPLAGGDNEQFF.

The chain uses TRBV6-6 and TRBJ2-6; TRBD1 is a possible D gene (5 bases). This CDR3 has 19 amino acids. The germline V gene encodes CDR1 MNHNY and CDR2 SVGAGI (reference sequence). Trimming removed 6 bases at V and 0 bases at J, with 21 bases between. CDR3 DNA: TGTGCCAGCAGCCGATGGGGTCCACAGGCGATCTCTGGGGCCAACGTCCTGACTTTC. Translating gives CASSRWGPQAISGANVLTF.

CDR3 coding DNA: TGTGCCAGCAGCATTACCCGACAGGGAGGAAGGTACTATGGCTACACCTTC. Translating it yields CASSITRQGGRYYGYTF. This chain uses TRBV21-1 with TRBJ1-2; TRBD1, as called in the table, went unchecked against the DNA. TRBV21-1 is given as a pseudogene. CDR3 length: 17 residues.

This chain connects TRBV19 to TRBJ1-5; 8 bases are shared with TRBD1. Trimming took 5 bases from V and 5 from J; bases not matched to a gene: 5. Germline CDR1 is LNHDA and CDR2 is SQIVND (reference sequence). This CDR3 contains 14 residues. The CDR3 spells CASSLRTGYQPQHF. The CDR3 DNA reads TGTGCCAGTAGTCTCCGGACAGGGTATCAGCCCCAGCATTTT.

The chain is built from TRBV12-5 and TRBJ1-2; the match to TRBD1 covers 7 bases. The CDR3 has 14 amino acids. Germline V gene data show CDR1 as LGHNT and CDR2 as FRNRAP. V lost 6 bases and J lost 0; bases outside the gene matches: 4. The CDR3: CASGATGPNYGYTF. The CDR3 DNA sequence: TGTGCTAGTGGCGCGACAGGGCCTAACTATGGCTACACCTTC.

V is TRBV7-9 and J is TRBJ1-2, with D uncertain. The CDR3 contains 12 residues. The V and J ends lost 5 bases and 5 bases respectively, with 9 bases between them. CDR1 SEHNR and CDR2 FQNEAQ come from the germline V gene (reference sequence). The CDR3 sequence: CASSAGSYGYTF. In DNA form, the CDR3 reads TGTGCCAGCAGCGCCGGGTCATATGGCTACACCTTC.

The sample holds one count of this clone. This chain uses TRBV27 with TRBJ1-6; weak D call: TRBD1 (6 bases). V was pared by 3 bases and J by 10 bases, with 13 bases between. The CDR3 loop spans 14 amino acids. Germline assignment: CDR1 MNHEY and CDR2 SMNVEV (reference sequence). CDR3 in DNA: TGTGCCAGCAGTTTTTGGGGGCAGGGGTCACCCCTCCACTTT. Its translation: CASSFWGQGSPLHF.

This clone was detected only once. The rearrangement joins TRBV5-1 to TRBJ1-2; possible D gene TRBD1, 6 bases. CDR3 length equals 14 residues. Trimming left V 2 bases short and J 6 bases short, with 14 bases between. The germline V gene has CDR1 SGHRS and CDR2 YFSETQ. The CDR3 DNA sequence: TGCGCCAGCAGCTTCTACAGGGCGCGGGATGGCTACACCTTC. The encoded protein is CASSFYRARDGYTF.

The J gene is TRBJ2-5, the V gene TRBV2; 12 bases are a match to TRBD2. With V trimmed by 8 bases and J by 7 bases, 17 bases remained unmatched. The CDR3 extends over 17 amino acids. The germline V gene has CDR1 SNHLY and CDR2 FYNNEI. DNA for the CDR3: TGTGCCAGCTCCGGTCCCCAACTAGCGGGGGGCTCCCGGACCCAGTACTTC. Amino acids: CASSGPQLAGGSRTQYF.

This sequence joins TRBV2 and TRBJ1-6; 7 bases match TRBD1. This CDR3 has 15 residues. The germline gives CDR1 SNHLY, CDR2 FYNNEI. J lost 5 bases, V lost 7 bases, and 8 bases had no gene match. This CDR3 reads CASIWGRGNNSPLHF. The CDR3 bases are TGTGCCAGCATCTGGGGCAGGGGGAATAATTCACCCCTCCACTTT.

The chain has TRBV5-4 and TRBJ1-1; possibly TRBD1 for D (5 bases). The CDR3 contains 16 residues. The germline V gene has CDR1 SGHNT and CDR2 YYREEE (reference sequence). V was trimmed by 0 bases and J by 5 bases, leaving 17 bases between them. CDR3 sequence: CASSLVGQGGATEAFF. DNA of the CDR3: TGTGCCAGCAGCTTGGTGGGCCAGGGCGGGGCAACTGAAGCTTTCTTT.

The chain carries TRBV3-1 (or the pseudogene TRBV3-2) and TRBJ1-4; possible D gene TRBD1, 6 bases. CDR3 length equals 13 residues. Trimming stripped 6 bases from V and 5 bases from J, with 10 bases between. Germline-derived CDR1 and CDR2 are LGHDT and YNNKEL (reference sequence). The chain's CDR3 is CASRRTENEKLFF. Written as DNA, the CDR3 is TGTGCCAGCAGGAGGACAGAGAATGAAAAACTGTTTTTT.

V is TRBV5-1 and J is TRBJ2-3, with TRBD2 matching 7 bases. Germline CDR1 reads SGHRS; CDR2 reads YFSETQ. V was pared by 4 bases and J by 6 bases, with 8 bases of the junction left unmatched. This CDR3 has 14 amino acids. CDR3 coding DNA: TGCGCCAGCAGCCGGGAGCGGGGAGAGGATACGCAGTATTTT. Its translation: CASSRERGEDTQYF.

The CDR3 region is CASSQERNTEAFF. Written as DNA, the CDR3 is TGCGCCAGCAGCCAAGAGAGGAACACTGAAGCTTTCTTT. This sequence joins TRBV4-1 and TRBJ1-1, with D unresolved. CDR1 MGHRA and CDR2 YSYEKL come from the germline V gene. Trimming cost V 0 bases and J 1 base, with 3 bases left between them. The CDR3 has 13 residues.

The chain is built from TRBV18 and TRBJ2-1; 9 bases agree with TRBD2. Germline lookup yields CDR1 KGHSH and CDR2 LQKENI. The V and J ends lost 0 bases and 9 bases, in that order; junction bases with no gene match: 9. This CDR3 is 16 amino acids long. CDR3 sequence reads: CASSPPGSGGRGEQFF. The CDR3 bases are TGTGCCAGCTCACCACCGGGGAGCGGGGGGAGAGGTGAGCAGTTCTTC.

The chain combines TRBV2 with TRBJ1-5; D is unclear. There are 14 residues in the CDR3. Germline CDR1 reads SNHLY; CDR2 reads FYNNEI. The V end was cut by 4 bases, the J end by 4 bases, with 11 bases between. CDR3 region: CASSGSRTNQPQHF. CDR3 in DNA: TGTGCCAGCAGTGGGAGCAGAACTAATCAGCCCCAGCATTTT.

The chain links TRBV6-5 to TRBJ1-1; D gene uncertain. Germline lookup yields CDR1 MNHEY and CDR2 SVGAGI. V was shortened by 4 bases and J by 6 bases, with 12 bases between the two germline ends. The CDR3 contains 13 residues. Here the CDR3 reads CASSFDTIAEAFF. DNA of the CDR3: TGTGCCAGCAGTTTTGACACGATAGCTGAAGCTTTCTTT.

The rearrangement links TRBV6-5 to TRBJ2-5; 10 positions match TRBD2. Germline CDR1 and CDR2: MNHEY and SVGAGI. Losses at the gene ends were 8 bases for V and 4 bases for J; bases not matched to a gene: 7. The CDR3 is 14 residues long. The CDR3: CASGGAGGPETQYF. As DNA, the CDR3 is TGTGCCAGCGGGGGAGCGGGGGGGCCAGAGACCCAGTACTTC.

The rearrangement links TRBV5-4 to TRBJ1-1; D is possibly TRBD1 (6 bases). Germline CDR1 reads SGHNT; CDR2 reads YYREEE (reference sequence). The CDR3 runs 15 residues. The V end was cut by 0 bases, the J end by 2 bases, with 11 bases between. Here the CDR3 reads CASSLAGTPNTEAFF. As DNA, the CDR3 is TGTGCCAGCAGCTTGGCCGGGACACCAAACACTGAAGCTTTCTTT.

The rearrangement uses TRBV5-1 and TRBJ2-5; possibly TRBD2 for D (6 bases). The CDR3 is 16 amino acids. V was pared by 5 bases and J by 1 base, with 18 bases between. The germline CDR1 and CDR2 sequences are SGHRS and YFSETQ. CDR3 region: CASRFAGGTGQETQYF. DNA for the CDR3: TGCGCCAGCAGGTTTGCAGGAGGGACGGGCCAAGAGACCCAGTACTTC.

V gene TRBV6-5 combines with J gene TRBJ2-4; D is uncertain. Germline V gives CDR1 MNHEY, CDR2 SVGAGI. The CDR3 consists of 14 residues. V dropped 6 bases and J dropped 9 bases, with 18 bases sitting between them. The CDR3 here is CASRPPAGSGIQYF. The CDR3 nucleotides are TGTGCCAGCAGGCCCCCCGCCGGCTCGGGCATTCAGTACTTC.